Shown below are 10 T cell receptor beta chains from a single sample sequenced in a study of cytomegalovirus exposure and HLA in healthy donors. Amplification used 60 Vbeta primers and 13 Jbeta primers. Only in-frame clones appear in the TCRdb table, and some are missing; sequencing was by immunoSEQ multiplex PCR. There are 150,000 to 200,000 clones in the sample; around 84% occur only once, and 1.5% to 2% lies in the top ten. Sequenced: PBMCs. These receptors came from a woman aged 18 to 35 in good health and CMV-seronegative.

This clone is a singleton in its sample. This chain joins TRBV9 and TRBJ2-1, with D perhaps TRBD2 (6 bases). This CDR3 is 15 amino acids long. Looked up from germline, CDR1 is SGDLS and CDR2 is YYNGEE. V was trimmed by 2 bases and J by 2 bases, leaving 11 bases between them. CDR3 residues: CASSVSGTPYNEQFF. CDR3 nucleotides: TGTGCCAGCAGCGTTTCCGGGACTCCCTACAATGAGCAGTTCTTC.

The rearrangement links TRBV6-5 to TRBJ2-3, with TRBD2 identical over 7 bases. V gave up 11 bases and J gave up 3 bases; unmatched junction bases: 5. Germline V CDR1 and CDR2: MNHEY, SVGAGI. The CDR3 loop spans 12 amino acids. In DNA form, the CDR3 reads TGTGCCCTCCGGGAGGCGACAGATACGCAGTATTTT. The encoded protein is CALREATDTQYF.

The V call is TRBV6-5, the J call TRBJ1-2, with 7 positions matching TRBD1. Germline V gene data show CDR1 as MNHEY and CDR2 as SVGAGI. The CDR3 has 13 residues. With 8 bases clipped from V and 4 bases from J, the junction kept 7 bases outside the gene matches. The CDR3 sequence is CASATDRIYGYTF. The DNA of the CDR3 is TGTGCCAGCGCGACGGACAGGATCTATGGCTACACCTTC.

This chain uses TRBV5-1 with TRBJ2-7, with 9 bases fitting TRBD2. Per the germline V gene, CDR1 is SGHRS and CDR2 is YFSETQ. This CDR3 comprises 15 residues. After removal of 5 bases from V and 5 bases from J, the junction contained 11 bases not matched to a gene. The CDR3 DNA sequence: TGCGCCAGCAGATTTGGCGGCGGGAGGGCCCACGAGCAGTACTTC. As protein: CASRFGGGRAHEQYF.

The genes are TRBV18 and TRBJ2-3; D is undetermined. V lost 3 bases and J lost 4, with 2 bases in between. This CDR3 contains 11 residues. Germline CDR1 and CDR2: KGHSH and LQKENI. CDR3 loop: CASSPADTQYF. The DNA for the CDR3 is TGTGCCAGCTCACCCGCAGATACGCAGTATTTT.

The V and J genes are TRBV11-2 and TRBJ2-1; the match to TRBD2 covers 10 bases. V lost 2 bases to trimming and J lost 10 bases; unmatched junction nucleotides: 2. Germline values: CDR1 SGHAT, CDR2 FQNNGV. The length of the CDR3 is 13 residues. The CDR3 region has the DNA TGTGCCAGCAGCTTACAGCGGGGGGGAGAGCAGTTCTTC. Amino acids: CASSLQRGGEQFF.

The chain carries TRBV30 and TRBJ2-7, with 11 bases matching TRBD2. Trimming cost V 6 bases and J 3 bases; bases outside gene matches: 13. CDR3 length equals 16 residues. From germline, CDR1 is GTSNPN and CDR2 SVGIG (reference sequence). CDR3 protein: CACTSGSGRVNYEQYF. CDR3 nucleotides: TGTGCCTGCACGTCGGGTAGCGGGAGGGTTAACTACGAGCAGTACTTC.

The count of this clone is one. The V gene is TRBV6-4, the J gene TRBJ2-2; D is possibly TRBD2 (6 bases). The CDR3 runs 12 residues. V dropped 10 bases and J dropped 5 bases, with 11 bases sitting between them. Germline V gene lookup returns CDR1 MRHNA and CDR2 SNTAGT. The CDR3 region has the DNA TGTGCCACCGGAGGGAGGACCGGGGAGCTGTTTTTT. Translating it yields CATGGRTGELFF.

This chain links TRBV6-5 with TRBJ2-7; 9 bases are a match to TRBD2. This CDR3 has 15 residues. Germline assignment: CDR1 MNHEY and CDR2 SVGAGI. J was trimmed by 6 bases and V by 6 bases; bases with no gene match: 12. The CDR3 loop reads CASRDFSGSPFEQYF. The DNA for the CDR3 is TGTGCCAGCAGGGACTTTAGCGGGAGCCCGTTCGAGCAGTACTTC.

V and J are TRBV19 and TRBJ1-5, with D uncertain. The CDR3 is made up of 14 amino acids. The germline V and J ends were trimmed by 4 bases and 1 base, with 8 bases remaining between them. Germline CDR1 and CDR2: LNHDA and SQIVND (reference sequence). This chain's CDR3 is CASSKLLSNQPQHF. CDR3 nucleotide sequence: TGTGCCAGTAGTAAACTTCTGAGCAATCAGCCCCAGCATTTT. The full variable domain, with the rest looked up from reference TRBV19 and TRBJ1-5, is DGGITQSPKYLFRKEGQNVTLSCEQNLNHDAMYWYRQDPGQGLRLIYYSQIVNDFQKGDIAEGYSVSREKKESFPLTVTSAQKNPTAFYLCASSKLLSNQPQHFGDGTRLSIL.